These 5 T cell receptor beta chains originate from one sample sequenced in a study of shared clonotypes between healthy human individuals. Data came from immunoSEQ multiplex PCR; TCRdb stores just in-frame clones and leaves some out. Found here are around 1.1 million clones, about 72% of them singletons; the top ten hold approximately 0.95%. Sequencing was performed on memory CD4+ T cells from PBMCs. Subset meaning: CD45RA-negative fraction. The receptors derive from a man aged 18 to 30 in good health. Some clones in this sample may be carry-over from other donors' samples.

This clone showed up just once. The V gene is TRBV7-2, the J gene TRBJ2-5; D remains ambiguous. This CDR3 is built from 14 residues. V was cut by 3 bases and J by 2 bases, with 10 bases left in between. CDR1 and CDR2 from the germline V gene are SGHTA and FQGNSA. CDR3 protein: CASSFGRIQETQYF. In DNA form, the CDR3 reads TGTGCCAGCAGCTTCGGACGTATTCAAGAGACCCAGTACTTC.

Note on this clone: This sample also contains other DNA sequences that code for the same CDR3. The J gene is TRBJ2-3, the V gene TRBV12-5; no definite D call. The CDR3 contains 13 residues. Germline V gene sequence: CDR1 LGHNT, CDR2 FRNRAP. V was trimmed by 0 bases and J by 3 bases, leaving 4 bases between them. The CDR3 spells CASGLVGTDTQYF. CDR3 DNA: TGTGCTAGTGGTTTGGTAGGGACAGATACGCAGTATTTT.

The chain combines TRBV18 with TRBJ2-5; D is possibly TRBD1 or TRBD2 (5 bases each). The J call may be in error: the DNA end matches TRBJ2-7 better. CDR1 and CDR2 from the germline V gene are KGHSH and LQKENI. This CDR3 is 14 amino acids long. The CDR3 is CASSPPGTSGEQYF. The CDR3 DNA follows: TGTGCCAGCTCACCACCGGGGACCTCTGGCGAGCAGTACTTC.

The chain couples TRBV6-1 to TRBJ2-3; weak D call: TRBD2 (6 bases). Deletions cut 1 base from V and 5 bases from J, with 16 bases between. The CDR3 has 16 amino acids. In germline, CDR1 is MNHNS, CDR2 SASEGT. The CDR3 nucleotides read TGTGCCAGCAGTGAAGGGAGTCAGGGAGGAAAAGATACGCAGTATTTT. Amino acid sequence: CASSEGSQGGKDTQYF.

This clone was recorded a few times. The V gene is TRBV2, the J gene TRBJ1-2; the D gene is possibly TRBD1 (6 bases). This CDR3 comprises 14 residues. The V end was cut by 4 bases, the J end by 2 bases, with 11 bases between. Germline V lookup: CDR1 SNHLY, CDR2 FYNNEI. This CDR3 is CASSGQVGNYGYTF. CDR3 DNA: TGTGCCAGCAGTGGACAGGTTGGAAACTATGGCTACACCTTC.